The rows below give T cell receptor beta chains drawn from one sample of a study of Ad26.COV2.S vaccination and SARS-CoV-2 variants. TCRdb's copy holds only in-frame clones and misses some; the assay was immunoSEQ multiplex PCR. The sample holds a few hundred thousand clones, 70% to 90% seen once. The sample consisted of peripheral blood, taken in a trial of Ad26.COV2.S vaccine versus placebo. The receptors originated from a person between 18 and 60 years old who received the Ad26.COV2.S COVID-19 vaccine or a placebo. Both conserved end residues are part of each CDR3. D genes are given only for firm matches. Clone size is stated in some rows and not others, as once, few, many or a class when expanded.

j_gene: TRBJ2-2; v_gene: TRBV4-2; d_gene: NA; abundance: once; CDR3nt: TGTGCCAGCAGCCAAGAAGGGACACTAGCCGGGGAGCTGTTTTTT; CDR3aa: CASSQEGTLAGELFF
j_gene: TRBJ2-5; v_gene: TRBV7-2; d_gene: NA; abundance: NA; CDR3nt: TGTGCCAGCAGCCCTAGGAGAACGAAGGAAGAGACCCAGTACTTC; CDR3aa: CASSPRRTKEETQYF
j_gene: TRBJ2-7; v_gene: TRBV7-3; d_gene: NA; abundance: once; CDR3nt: TGTGCCAGCAGGGGATGGTGGTACGAGCAGTACTTC; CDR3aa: CASRGWWYEQYF
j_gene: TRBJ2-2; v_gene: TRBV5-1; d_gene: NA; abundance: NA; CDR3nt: TGCGCCAGCAGCCCACAACCGGGACGGGGGAGCGGGGAGCTGTTTTTT; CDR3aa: CASSPQPGRGSGELFF
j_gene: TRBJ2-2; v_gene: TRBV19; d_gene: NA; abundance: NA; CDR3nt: TGTGCCAGTAGTACTGGGTTTGGGACCGGGGAGCTGTTTTTT; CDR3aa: CASSTGFGTGELFF
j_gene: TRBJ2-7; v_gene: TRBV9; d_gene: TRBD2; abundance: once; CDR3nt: TGTGCCAGCAGCGTCCGCCTTGGGTCACTAGGGACTAGCGGGAGGTTCGAGCAGTACTTC; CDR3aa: CASSVRLGSLGTSGRFEQYF
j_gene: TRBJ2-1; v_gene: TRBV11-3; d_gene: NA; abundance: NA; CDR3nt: TGTGCCAGCAGCTTACTGCTGGGACGGCTAGCCCGTAGTGAGCAGTTCTTC; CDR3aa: CASSLLLGRLARSEQFF
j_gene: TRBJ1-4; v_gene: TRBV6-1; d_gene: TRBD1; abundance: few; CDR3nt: TGTGCCAGCAGTGAAAGGCCCGGGACAGGCGAAGAAAAACTGTTTTTT; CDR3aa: CASSERPGTGEEKLFF
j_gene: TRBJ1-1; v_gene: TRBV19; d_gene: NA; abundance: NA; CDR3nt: TGTGCCAGTAGTATGGGGCTTCAGACGGGTGAAGCTTTCTTT; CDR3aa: CASSMGLQTGEAFF
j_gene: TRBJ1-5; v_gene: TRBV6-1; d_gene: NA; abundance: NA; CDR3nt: TGTGCCAGCAGTGAAATGGAGACAGGAAATCAGCCCCAGCATTTT; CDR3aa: CASSEMETGNQPQHF
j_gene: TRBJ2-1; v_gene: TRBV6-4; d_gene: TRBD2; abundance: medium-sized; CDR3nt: TGTGCCAGCAGTGAAGTTAGCGGGAGCAATGAGCAGTTCTTC; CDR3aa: CASSEVSGSNEQFF
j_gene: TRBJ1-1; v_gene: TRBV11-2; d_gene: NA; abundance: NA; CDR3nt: TGTGCCAGCAGCTTAGCGGGAGGGAACACTGAAGCTTTCTTT; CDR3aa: CASSLAGGNTEAFF
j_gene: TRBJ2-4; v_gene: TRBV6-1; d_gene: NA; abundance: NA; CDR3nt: TGTGCCAGCAGTGAAGGCTCCGGGTGGGGCATTCAGTACTTC; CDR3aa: CASSEGSGWGIQYF
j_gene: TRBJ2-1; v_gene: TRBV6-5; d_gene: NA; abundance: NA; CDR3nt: TGTGCCAGCAGTTATGGGGGGAGCTCCTACAATGAGCAGTTCTTC; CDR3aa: CASSYGGSSYNEQFF
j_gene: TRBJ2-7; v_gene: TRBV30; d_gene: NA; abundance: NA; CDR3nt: TGTGCCTGGAGAGGGTCGGGGGTATCCTACGAGCAGTACTTC; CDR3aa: CAWRGSGVSYEQYF
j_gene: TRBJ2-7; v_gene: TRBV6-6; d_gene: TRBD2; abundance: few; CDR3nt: TGTGCCAGCAGTTCCCGACTAGCGGGAGGCGCCTACGAGCAGTACTTC; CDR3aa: CASSSRLAGGAYEQYF
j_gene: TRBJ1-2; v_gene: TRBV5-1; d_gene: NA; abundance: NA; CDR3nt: TGCGCCAGCAGCACGCAGTCCAACTATGGCTACACCTTC; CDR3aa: CASSTQSNYGYTF
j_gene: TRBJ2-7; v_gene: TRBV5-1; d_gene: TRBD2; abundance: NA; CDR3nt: TGCGCCAGCAGACCACTAGCGGGACCCCACGAGCAGTACTTC; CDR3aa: CASRPLAGPHEQYF
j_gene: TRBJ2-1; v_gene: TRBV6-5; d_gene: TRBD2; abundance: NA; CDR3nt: TGTGCCAGCAGTTACGTTGCGGGAGGAGGGGATGAGCAGTTCTTC; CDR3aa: CASSYVAGGGDEQFF
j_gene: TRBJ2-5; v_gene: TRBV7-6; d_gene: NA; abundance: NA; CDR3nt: TGTGCCAGCGGTCCTAGTGGCGGGATCCAAGAGACCCAGTACTTC; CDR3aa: CASGPSGGIQETQYF
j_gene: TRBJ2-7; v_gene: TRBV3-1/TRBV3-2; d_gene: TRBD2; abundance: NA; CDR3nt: TGTGCCAGCAGCCAAAACCCTTTTACGGGAGGAGGCTACGAGCAGTACTTC; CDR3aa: CASSQNPFTGGGYEQYF
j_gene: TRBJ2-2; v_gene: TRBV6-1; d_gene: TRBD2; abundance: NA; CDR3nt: TGTGCCAGCAGTGGACTAGCGGGAGGGGGGACCGGGGAGCTGTTTTTT; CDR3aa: CASSGLAGGGTGELFF
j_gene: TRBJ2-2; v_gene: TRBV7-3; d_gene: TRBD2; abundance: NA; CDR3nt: TGTGCCAGCAGCAACCGGGAGGGCGTCGGGGAGCTGTTTTTT; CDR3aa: CASSNREGVGELFF
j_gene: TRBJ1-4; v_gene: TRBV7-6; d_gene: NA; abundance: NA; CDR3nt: TGTGCCAGCAGGCTTGAGGGGGTGGGGAATGAAAAACTGTTTTTT; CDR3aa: CASRLEGVGNEKLFF
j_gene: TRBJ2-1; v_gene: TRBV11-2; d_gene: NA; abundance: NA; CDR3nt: TGTGCCAGCAGCTTATCTCGGGGGCCCTACAATGAGCAGTTCTTC; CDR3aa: CASSLSRGPYNEQFF
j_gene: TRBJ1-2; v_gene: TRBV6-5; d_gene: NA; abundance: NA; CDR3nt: TGTGCCAGCGGGGGAGTAGGCTATGGCTACACCTTC; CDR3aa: CASGGVGYGYTF
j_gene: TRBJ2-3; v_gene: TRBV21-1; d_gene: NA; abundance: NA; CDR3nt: TGTGCCAGCAGCGTCCGGGACAGGGCTCCCCCAGATACGCAGTATTTT; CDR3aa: CASSVRDRAPPDTQYF
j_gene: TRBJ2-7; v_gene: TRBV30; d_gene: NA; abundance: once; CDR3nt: TGTGCCTGGAGTGTACGGGGTCTAGCGCAAAACGAGCAGTACTTC; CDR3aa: CAWSVRGLAQNEQYF
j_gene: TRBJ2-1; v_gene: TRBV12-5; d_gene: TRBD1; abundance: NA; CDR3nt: TGTGCTAGTGGTCGTGACAGGGGGTTGAATGAGCAGTTCTTC; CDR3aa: CASGRDRGLNEQFF
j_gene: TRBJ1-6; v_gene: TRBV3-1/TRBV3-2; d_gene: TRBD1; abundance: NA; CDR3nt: TGTGCCAGCAGCCAAGATGCGACAGGGGCTTGGGATTCACCCCTCCACTTT; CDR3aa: CASSQDATGAWDSPLHF
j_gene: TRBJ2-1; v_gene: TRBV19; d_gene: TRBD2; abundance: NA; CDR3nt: TGTGCCAGTAGGGGGACTAGCGGGAGGATCAATGAGCAGTTCTTC; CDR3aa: CASRGTSGRINEQFF
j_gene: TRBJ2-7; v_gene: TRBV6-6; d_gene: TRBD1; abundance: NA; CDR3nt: TGTGCCAGCAGTTACTCGGTGACAGGGGGGTACGAGCAGTACTTC; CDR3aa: CASSYSVTGGYEQYF
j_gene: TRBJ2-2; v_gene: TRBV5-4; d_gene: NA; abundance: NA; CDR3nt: TGTGCCAGCAGCCCCGGTGGGGCGGTAAACACCGGGGAGCTGTTTTTT; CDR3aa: CASSPGGAVNTGELFF
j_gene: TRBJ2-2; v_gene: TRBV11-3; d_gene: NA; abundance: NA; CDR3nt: TGTGCCAGCAGGGCGGACAGAACCGGGGAGCTGTTTTTT; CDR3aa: CASRADRTGELFF
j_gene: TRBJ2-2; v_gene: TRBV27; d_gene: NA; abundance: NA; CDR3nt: TGTGCCAGCAGTTTATCGGGACTCACCGGGGAGCTGTTTTTT; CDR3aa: CASSLSGLTGELFF
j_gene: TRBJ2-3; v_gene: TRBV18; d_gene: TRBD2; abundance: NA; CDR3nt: TGTGCCAGCTCACCCTCAACTAGCGGGAGGGATACGCAGTATTTT; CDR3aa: CASSPSTSGRDTQYF
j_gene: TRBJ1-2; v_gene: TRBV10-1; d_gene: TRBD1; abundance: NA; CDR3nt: TGCGCCAGCAGTGAGGGGACAGGGAGAGGCTACACCTTC; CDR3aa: CASSEGTGRGYTF
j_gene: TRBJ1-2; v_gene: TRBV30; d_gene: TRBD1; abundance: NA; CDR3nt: TGTGCCTGGAGTGATTTGGGACAGGGCTTCTATGGCTACACCTTC; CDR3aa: CAWSDLGQGFYGYTF
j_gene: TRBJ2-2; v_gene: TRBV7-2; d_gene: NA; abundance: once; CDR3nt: TGTGCCAGCAACTTGATGGCCACCGGGGAGCTGTTTTTT; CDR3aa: CASNLMATGELFF
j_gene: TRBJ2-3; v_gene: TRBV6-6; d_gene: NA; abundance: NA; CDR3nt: TGTGCCAGCAGTCTAACAGGTCTCACAGATACGCAGTATTTT; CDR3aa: CASSLTGLTDTQYF
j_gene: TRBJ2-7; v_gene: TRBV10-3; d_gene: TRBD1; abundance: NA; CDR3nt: TGTGCCATCACAGACAGGGGCGACGAGCAGTACTTC; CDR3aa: CAITDRGDEQYF
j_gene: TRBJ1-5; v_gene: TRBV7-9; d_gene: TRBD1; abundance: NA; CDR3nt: TGTGCCAGCAGCCAGGGACAGGAGCACAATCAGCCCCAGCATTTT; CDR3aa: CASSQGQEHNQPQHF
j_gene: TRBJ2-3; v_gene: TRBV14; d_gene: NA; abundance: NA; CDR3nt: TGTGCCAGCAGCCAAGAGAGGTTGCCGGCAGATACGCAGTATTTT; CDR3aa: CASSQERLPADTQYF
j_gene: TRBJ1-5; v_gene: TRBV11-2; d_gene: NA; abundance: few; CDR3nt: TGTGCCAGCAGCCGGGACGGATATAGCAATCAGCCCCAGCATTTT; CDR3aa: CASSRDGYSNQPQHF
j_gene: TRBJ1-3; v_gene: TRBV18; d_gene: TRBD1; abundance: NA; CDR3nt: TGTGCCAGCTCACCGCCGACAGGGACGAACACCATATATTTT; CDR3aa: CASSPPTGTNTIYF
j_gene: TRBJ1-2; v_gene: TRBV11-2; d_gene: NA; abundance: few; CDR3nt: TGTGCCAGCAGCGCAAGCTCAGGGTATGGCTACACCTTC; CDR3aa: CASSASSGYGYTF
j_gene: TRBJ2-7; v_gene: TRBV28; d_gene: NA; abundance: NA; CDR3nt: TGTGCCAGCAGTACGTCAGTGTCGGGCGAGCAGTACTTC; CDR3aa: CASSTSVSGEQYF